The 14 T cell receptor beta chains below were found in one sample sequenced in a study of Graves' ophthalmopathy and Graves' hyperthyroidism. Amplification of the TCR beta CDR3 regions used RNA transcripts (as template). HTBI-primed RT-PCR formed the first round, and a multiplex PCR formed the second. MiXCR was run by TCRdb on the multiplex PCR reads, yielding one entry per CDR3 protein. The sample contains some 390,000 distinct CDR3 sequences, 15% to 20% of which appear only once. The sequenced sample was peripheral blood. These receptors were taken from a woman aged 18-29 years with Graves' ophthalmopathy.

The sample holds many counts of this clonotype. CDR3 in DNA: TGCAGTGCTAGAGATCGAACAGGGGCGACCTACGAGCAGTACTTC. Residues: CSARDRTGATYEQYF. The V call is TRBV20-1, the J call TRBJ2-7, with 7 bases aligning to TRBD1. This CDR3 comprises 15 residues. CDR1 is DFQATT, CDR2 SNEGSKA, per germline (reference sequence). With 0 bases clipped from V and 2 bases from J, the junction kept 7 bases outside the gene matches.

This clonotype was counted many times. CDR3 loop: CASTSRLAGSRAYEQYF. In DNA form, the CDR3 reads TGTGCCAGCACCTCACGACTAGCGGGAAGTCGTGCCTACGAGCAGTACTTC. V and J are TRBV12-3 or TRBV12-4 and TRBJ2-7, with 11 positions matching TRBD2. The CDR3 totals 17 residues. J gave up 2 bases and V 7 bases, and 13 bases lay outside the gene matches.

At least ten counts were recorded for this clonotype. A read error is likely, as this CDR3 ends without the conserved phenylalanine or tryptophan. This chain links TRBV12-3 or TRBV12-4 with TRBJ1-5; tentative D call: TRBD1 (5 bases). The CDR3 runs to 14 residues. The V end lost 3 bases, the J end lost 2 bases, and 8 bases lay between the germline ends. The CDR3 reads CASSLGGGNQPQHL. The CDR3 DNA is TGTGCCAGCAGTTTGGGGGGGGGCAATCAGCCCCAGCATCTT.

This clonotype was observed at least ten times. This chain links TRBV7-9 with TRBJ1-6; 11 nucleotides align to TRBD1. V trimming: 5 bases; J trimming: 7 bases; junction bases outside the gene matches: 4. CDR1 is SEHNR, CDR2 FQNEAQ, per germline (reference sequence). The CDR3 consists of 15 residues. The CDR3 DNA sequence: TGTGCCAGCAGCCAAAGGGACAGGGGGAATTCACCCCTCCACTTT. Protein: CASSQRDRGNSPLHF.

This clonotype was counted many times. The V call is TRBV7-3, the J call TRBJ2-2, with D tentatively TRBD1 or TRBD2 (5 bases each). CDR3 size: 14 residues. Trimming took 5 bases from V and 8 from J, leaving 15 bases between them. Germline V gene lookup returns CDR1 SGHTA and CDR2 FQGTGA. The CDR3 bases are TGTGCCAGCAGCCAAGGGACGAGGGCTGGGGAGCTGTTTTTT. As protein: CASSQGTRAGELFF. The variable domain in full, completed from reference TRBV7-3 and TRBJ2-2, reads GAGVSQTPSNKVTEKGKYVELRCDPISGHTALYWYRQSLGQGPEFLIYFQGTGAADDSGLPNDRFFAVRPEGSVSTLKIQRTERGDSAVYLCASSQGTRAGELFFGEGSRLTVL.

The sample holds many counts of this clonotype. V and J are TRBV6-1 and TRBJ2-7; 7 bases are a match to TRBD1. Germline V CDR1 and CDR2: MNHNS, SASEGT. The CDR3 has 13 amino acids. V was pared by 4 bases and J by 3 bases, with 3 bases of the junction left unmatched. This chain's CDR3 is CASSGDRGYEQYF. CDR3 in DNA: TGTGCCAGCAGTGGGGACAGAGGCTACGAGCAGTACTTC.

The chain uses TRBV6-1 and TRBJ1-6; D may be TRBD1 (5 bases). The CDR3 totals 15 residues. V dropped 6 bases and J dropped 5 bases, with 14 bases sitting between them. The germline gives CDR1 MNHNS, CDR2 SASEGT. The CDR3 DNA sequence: TGTGCCAGCAGACGAGACCCGGGGGATAATTCACCCCTCCACTTT. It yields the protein CASRRDPGDNSPLHF.

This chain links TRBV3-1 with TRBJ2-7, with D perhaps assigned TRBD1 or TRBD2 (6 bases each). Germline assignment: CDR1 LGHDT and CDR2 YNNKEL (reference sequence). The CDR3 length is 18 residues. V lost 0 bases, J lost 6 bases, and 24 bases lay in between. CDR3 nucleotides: TGTGCCAGCAGCCAAGATCCGGGGGCTCGCGGGATCTTCTTCGAGCAGTACTTC. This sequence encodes CASSQDPGARGIFFEQYF.

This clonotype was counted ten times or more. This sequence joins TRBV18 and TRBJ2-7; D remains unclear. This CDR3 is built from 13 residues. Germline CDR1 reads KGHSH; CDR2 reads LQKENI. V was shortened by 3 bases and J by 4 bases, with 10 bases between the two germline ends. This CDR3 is CASSPPDGYEQYF. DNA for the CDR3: TGTGCCAGCTCACCTCCGGACGGATACGAGCAGTACTTC.

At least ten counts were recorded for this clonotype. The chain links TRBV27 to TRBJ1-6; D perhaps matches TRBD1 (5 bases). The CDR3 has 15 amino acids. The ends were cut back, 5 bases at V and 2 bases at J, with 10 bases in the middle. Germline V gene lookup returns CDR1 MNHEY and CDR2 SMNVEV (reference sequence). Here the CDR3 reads CASSLTGTYNSPLHF. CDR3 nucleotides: TGTGCCAGCAGTCTAACAGGAACCTATAATTCACCCCTCCACTTT.

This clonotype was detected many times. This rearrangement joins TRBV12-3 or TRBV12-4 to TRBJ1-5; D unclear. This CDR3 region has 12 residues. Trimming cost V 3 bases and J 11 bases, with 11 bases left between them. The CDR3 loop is CASSFSVRTQHF. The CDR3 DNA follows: TGTGCCAGCAGTTTCTCCGTTCGAACCCAGCATTTT.

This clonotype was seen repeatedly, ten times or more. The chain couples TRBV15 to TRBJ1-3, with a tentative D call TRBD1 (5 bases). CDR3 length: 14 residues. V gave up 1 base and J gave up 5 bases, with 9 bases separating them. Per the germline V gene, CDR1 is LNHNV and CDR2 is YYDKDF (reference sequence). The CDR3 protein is CATSRVPGRNTIYF. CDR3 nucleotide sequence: TGTGCCACCAGCAGAGTTCCAGGGCGAAACACCATATATTTT.

The CDR3 nucleotides read TGTGCCAGCAGTACAGGGTTCCACTCCTACGAGCAGTACTTC. Amino acids: CASSTGFHSYEQYF. V usage is TRBV6-1 and J usage is TRBJ2-7; D possibly corresponds to TRBD1 (6 bases). There are 14 residues in the CDR3. V lost 5 bases and J lost 0, with 11 bases in between. Germline CDR1 is MNHNS and CDR2 is SASEGT.

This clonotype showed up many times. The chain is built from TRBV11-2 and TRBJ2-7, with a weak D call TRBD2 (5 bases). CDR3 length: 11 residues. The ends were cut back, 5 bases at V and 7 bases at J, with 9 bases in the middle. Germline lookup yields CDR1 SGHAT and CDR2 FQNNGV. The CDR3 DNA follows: TGTGCCAGCAGCCACCGAGGGGAGCAGTACTTC. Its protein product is CASSHRGEQYF.